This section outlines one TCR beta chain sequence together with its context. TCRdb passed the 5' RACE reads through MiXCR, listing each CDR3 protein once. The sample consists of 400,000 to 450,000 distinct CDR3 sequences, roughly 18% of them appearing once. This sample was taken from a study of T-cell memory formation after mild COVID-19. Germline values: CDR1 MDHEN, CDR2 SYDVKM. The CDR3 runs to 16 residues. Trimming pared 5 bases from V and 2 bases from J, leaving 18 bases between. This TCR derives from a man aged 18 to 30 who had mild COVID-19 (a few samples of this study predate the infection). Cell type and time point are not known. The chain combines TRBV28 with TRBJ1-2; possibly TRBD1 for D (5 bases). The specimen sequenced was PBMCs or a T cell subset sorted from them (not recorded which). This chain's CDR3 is CASSLLEGGDNYGYTF. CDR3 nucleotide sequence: TGTGCCAGCAGTCTCCTCGAGGGAGGGGACAACTATGGCTACACCTTC.